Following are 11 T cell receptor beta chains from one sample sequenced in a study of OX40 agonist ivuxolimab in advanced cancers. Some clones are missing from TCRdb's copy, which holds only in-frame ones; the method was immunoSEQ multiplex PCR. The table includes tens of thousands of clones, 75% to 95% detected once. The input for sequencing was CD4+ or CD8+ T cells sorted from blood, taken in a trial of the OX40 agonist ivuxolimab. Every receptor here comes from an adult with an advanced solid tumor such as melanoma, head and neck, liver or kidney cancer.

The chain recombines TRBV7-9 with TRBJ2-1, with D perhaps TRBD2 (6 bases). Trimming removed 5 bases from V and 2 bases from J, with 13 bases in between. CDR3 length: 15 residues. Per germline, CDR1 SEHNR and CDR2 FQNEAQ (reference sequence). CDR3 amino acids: CASSRRGRAYNEQFF. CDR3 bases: TGTGCCAGCAGCCGGCGGGGCCGCGCCTACAATGAGCAGTTCTTC. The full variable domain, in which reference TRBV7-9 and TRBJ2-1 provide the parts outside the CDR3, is DTGVSQNPRHKITKRGQNVTFRCDPISEHNRLYWYRQTLGQGPEFLTYFQNEAQLEKSRLLSDRFSAERPKGSFSTLEIQRTEQGDSAMYLCASSRRGRAYNEQFFGPGTRLTVL.

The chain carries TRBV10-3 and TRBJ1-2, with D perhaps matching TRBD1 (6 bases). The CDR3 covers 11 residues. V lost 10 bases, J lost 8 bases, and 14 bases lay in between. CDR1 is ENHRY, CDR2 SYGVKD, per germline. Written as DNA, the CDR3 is TGTGCCACCGGGGACACTGGCGGCTACACCTTC. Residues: CATGDTGGYTF.

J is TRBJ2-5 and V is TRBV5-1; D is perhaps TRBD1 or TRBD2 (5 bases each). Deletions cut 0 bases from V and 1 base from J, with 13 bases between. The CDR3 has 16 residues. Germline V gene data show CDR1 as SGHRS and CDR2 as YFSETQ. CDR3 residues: CASSLEGRGFQETQYF. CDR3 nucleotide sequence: TGCGCCAGCAGCTTGGAAGGTCGGGGCTTCCAAGAGACCCAGTACTTC. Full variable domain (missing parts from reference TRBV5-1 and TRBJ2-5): KAGVTQTPRYLIKTRGQQVTLSCSPISGHRSVSWYQQTPGQGLQFLFEYFSETQRNKGNFPGRFSGRQFSNSRSEMNVSTLELGDSALYLCASSLEGRGFQETQYFGPGTRLLVL.

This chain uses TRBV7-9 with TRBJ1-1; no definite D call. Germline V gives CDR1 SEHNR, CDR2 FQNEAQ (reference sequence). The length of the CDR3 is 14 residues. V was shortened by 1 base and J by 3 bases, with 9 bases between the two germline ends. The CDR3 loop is CASSLDQGDTEAFF. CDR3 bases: TGTGCCAGCAGCTTAGATCAAGGAGACACTGAAGCTTTCTTT.

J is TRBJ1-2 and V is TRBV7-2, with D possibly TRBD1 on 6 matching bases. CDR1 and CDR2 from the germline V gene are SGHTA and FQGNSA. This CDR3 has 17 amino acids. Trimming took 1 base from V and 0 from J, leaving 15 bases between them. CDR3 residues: CASSLGGPGAANYGYTF. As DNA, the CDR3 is TGTGCCAGCAGCTTAGGCGGACCAGGGGCAGCTAACTATGGCTACACCTTC.

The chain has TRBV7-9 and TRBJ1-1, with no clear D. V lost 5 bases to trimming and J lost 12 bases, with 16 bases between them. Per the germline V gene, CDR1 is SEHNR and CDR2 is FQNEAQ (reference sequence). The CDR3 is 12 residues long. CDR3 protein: CASSRNRQETFF. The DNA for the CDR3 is TGTGCCAGCAGCCGGAACCGGCAGGAGACTTTCTTT.

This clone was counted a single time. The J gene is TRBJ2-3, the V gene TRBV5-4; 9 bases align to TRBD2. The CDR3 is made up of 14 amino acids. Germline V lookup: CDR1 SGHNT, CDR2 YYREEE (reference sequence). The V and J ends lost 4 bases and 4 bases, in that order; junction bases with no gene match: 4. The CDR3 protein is CASSLAGMSDTQYF. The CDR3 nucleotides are TGTGCCAGCAGCCTAGCGGGAATGTCAGATACGCAGTATTTT.

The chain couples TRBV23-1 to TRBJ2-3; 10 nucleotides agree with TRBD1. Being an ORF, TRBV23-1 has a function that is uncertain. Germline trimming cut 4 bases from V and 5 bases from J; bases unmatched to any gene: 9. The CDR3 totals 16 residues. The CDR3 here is CASSPPDRGQRDTQYF. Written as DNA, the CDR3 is TGCGCCAGCAGTCCTCCCGACAGGGGGCAGCGAGATACGCAGTATTTT.

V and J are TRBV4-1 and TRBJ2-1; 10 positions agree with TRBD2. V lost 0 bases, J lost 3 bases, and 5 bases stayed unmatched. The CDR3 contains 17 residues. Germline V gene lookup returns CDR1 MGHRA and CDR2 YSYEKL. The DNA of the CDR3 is TGCGCCAGCAGCCAAGAGAGGAAGCGGGGGGGCTACAATGAGCAGTTCTTC. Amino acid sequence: CASSQERKRGGYNEQFF.

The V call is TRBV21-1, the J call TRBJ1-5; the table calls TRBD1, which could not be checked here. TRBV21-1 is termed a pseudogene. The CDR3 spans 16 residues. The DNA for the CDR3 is TGTGCCAGCAGCAAATGGGGCTTTATGGGCAATCAGCCCCAGCATTTT. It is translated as CASSKWGFMGNQPQHF.

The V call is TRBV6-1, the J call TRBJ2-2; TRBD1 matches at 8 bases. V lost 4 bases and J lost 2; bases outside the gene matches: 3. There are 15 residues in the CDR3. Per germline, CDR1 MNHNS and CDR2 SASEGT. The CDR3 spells CASSAGQVNTGELFF. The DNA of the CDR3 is TGTGCCAGCAGTGCGGGACAGGTTAACACCGGGGAGCTGTTTTTT.